These T cell receptor beta chains were read from a single sample in a study of T-cell reconstitution after alpha-beta-depleted transplantation in children. MiXCR was run by TCRdb on the PCR reads, yielding one entry per CDR3 protein. The sample has a few hundred thousand distinct CDR3 sequences, 20% to 30% seen once. The specimen was PBMCs, mostly from graft donor cells, collected 360 days after TCRalphabeta/CD19-depleted stem cell transplant. The receptors here all came from a female patient aged 2-9 years who had a stem cell transplant for congenital amegakaryocytic thrombocytopenia, so the T cells may come from the graft donor. CDR3s include the opening cysteine and the closing phenylalanine or tryptophan. A D gene is named only where the DNA matches it firmly. Part of the rows lack a size; the others show once, few, many or a class for expanded clones.

>TRBV9|TRBD1|few|TRBJ2-5
TGTGCCAGCAGCGTAGGTCCCGGGACAGGGGTAGAGACCCAGTACTTC
CASSVGPGTGVETQYF
>TRBV5-1|NA|NA|TRBJ2-1
TGCGCCAGCAGCCAGGACGGGACAGTGGGGGGCAATGAGCAGTTCTTC
CASSQDGTVGGNEQFF
>TRBV11-1|NA|NA|TRBJ1-6
TGTGCCAGCAGCTTCGGGGGGTTTCTAAGCTCCTATAATTCACCCCTCCACTTT
CASSFGGFLSSYNSPLHF
>TRBV6-5|NA|NA|TRBJ1-1
TGTGCCAGCAGTCAGGGCTCTGAAGCTTTCTTT
CASSQGSEAFF
>TRBV24-1|NA|NA|TRBJ1-1
TGTGCCACCAGTGACCCCGAAGAATCTGGAGCTTTCTTT
CATSDPEESGAFF
>TRBV29-1|NA|NA|TRBJ1-1
TGCAGCGTTGAAGATCGTGGAGTAGGGACTGAAGCTTTCTTT
CSVEDRGVGTEAFF
>TRBV28|TRBD1|NA|TRBJ2-4
TGTGCCAGCAGTTTATTTCTTTTGAGACAGGGAAACATTCAGTACTTC
CASSLFLLRQGNIQYF
>TRBV20-1|NA|few|TRBJ1-5
TGCAGTGCTAGAGACAGTACTAATCAGCCCCAGCATTTT
CSARDSTNQPQHF
>TRBV4-1|NA|NA|TRBJ1-4
TGCGCCAGCAGCTACCCAGGGTCAACTAATGAAAAACTGTTTTTT
CASSYPGSTNEKLFF
>TRBV7-9|NA|few|TRBJ2-2
TGTGCCAGCACATCAAAGAGGACAGCTTACACCGGGGAGCTGTTTTTT
CASTSKRTAYTGELFF
>TRBV27|TRBD1|few|TRBJ2-7
TGTGCCAGCAGTTTATATTTTGGACAGGCAAGATACGAGCAGTACTTC
CASSLYFGQARYEQYF
>TRBV11-2|NA|once|TRBJ1-5
TGTGCCAGCAGCTTATACCCTGATAGCAATCAGCCCCAGCATTTT
CASSLYPDSNQPQHF
>TRBV3-1|NA|few|TRBJ2-1
TGTGCCAGCAGCCAGAGCGGAGCCAGGCAGTTCTTC
CASSQSGARQFF
>TRBV29-1|TRBD1|NA|TRBJ2-5
TGCAGCGCAAAGACGGGACAGGGGGGAACCCAGTACTTC
CSAKTGQGGTQYF
>TRBV29-1|TRBD1|few|TRBJ2-3
TGCAGCGCCCACGGGACAGTTGGTACAGATACGCAGTATTTT
CSAHGTVGTDTQYF
>TRBV21-1|NA|NA|TRBJ2-1
TGTGCCAGCAGCAGGGGACTAGCGGGACTCTACAATGAGCAGTTCTTC
CASSRGLAGLYNEQFF
>TRBV21-1|NA|NA|TRBJ2-5
TGTGCCAGCAGCACAGCGTACCAAGAGACCCAGTACTTC
CASSTAYQETQYF
>TRBV4-1|TRBD2|few|TRBJ2-1
TGCGCCAGCAGCCAAGCACTAGCGGGCTCCTACAATGAGCAGTTCTTC
CASSQALAGSYNEQFF
>TRBV5-1|NA|NA|TRBJ2-3
TGCGCCAGCAGCTCACAGGGACATAGCACAGATACGCAGTATTTT
CASSSQGHSTDTQYF
>TRBV12-3/TRBV12-4|NA|NA|TRBJ2-7
TGTGCCAGCACCCGAGGGAGCAAGCTGCACGAGCAGTACTTC
CASTRGSKLHEQYF
>TRBV5-1|NA|few|TRBJ1-5
TGCGCCAGCAGCTTGACCCCGGGACAGCCCCAGCATTTT
CASSLTPGQPQHF
>TRBV20-1|NA|NA|TRBJ2-7
TGCAGTGCGGGGGGGGACAGGACCTACGAGCAGTACTTC
CSAGGDRTYEQYF
>TRBV29-1|NA|NA|TRBJ1-1
TGCAGCGTTTCGGCCAACACTGAAGCTTTCTTT
CSVSANTEAFF
>TRBV18|NA|few|TRBJ1-1
TGTGCCAGCTCACCACGGGCAGGGCTAAACCCCTTGAACACTGAAGCTTTCTTT
CASSPRAGLNPLNTEAFF
>TRBV20-1|NA|few|TRBJ2-5
TGCAGTGCTAACCTCAGGGCTAGAGAGACCCAGTACTTC
CSANLRARETQYF
>TRBV2|NA|NA|TRBJ2-1
TGTGCCAGCAGTGAGATGAGCTCCTACAATGAGCAGTTCTTC
CASSEMSSYNEQFF
>TRBV18|NA|once|TRBJ2-3
TGTGCCAGCTCACCACGAGGGTCCCTCCTCCTTAGCACAGATACGCAGTATTTT
CASSPRGSLLLSTDTQYF
>TRBV7-8|NA|few|TRBJ2-5
TGTGCCAGCAGCTTATGGGACACCCAGGCCGCAGAGACCCAGTACTTC
CASSLWDTQAAETQYF
>TRBV9|TRBD1|NA|TRBJ1-3
TGTGCCAGCAGCGCCTACAGGGGTGTTGGAAACACCATATATTTT
CASSAYRGVGNTIYF
>TRBV5-1|NA|many|TRBJ2-7
TGCGCCAGCACCAGATCGACAGGAACCATCCTGGAGCAGTACTTC
CASTRSTGTILEQYF
>TRBV6-1|NA|NA|TRBJ1-1
TGTGCCAGCGCCTTTTCGTCCCGAAACACTGAAGCTTTCTTT
CASAFSSRNTEAFF
>TRBV6-1|TRBD2|NA|TRBJ2-3
TGTGCCAGCACGGGACTAGCGGGGACCTATACGCAGTATTTT
CASTGLAGTYTQYF
>TRBV5-1|NA|few|TRBJ2-5
TGCGCCAGCAGCCCCGGGACACCGAAGGAGACCCAGTACTTC
CASSPGTPKETQYF
>TRBV2|NA|NA|TRBJ1-5
TGTGCCAGCGAGGGTAGCAATCAGCCCCAGCATTTT
CASEGSNQPQHF
>TRBV7-6|TRBD2|NA|TRBJ2-2
TGTGCCAGCACCAGTCGCGGGGGTTACACCGGGGAGCTGTTTTTT
CASTSRGGYTGELFF
>TRBV28|NA|NA|TRBJ1-5
TGTGCCAGCAGTTTAGCAGGTCGACTCAATCAGCCCCAGCATTTT
CASSLAGRLNQPQHF
>TRBV5-1|NA|many|TRBJ2-3
TGCGCCAGCAGCTTGGCCTCTGGAGATACGCAGTATTTT
CASSLASGDTQYF
>TRBV12-3/TRBV12-4|NA|NA|TRBJ1-1
TGTGCCAGCAGTCATACTGCCCTTTTTAGGAGGGACACTGAAGCTTTCTTT
CASSHTALFRRDTEAFF
>TRBV5-4|NA|NA|TRBJ2-1
TGTGCCATGGGCTTGGACCAGGGATGGGGGACCAATGAGCAGTTCTTC
CAMGLDQGWGTNEQFF
>TRBV5-1|TRBD1|NA|TRBJ2-3
TGCGCCAGCAGCTTAGTTTGGCAGGGGGAGGATACGCAGTATTTT
CASSLVWQGEDTQYF
>TRBV20-1|TRBD2|NA|TRBJ2-3
TGCAGTGCTAGGAAAACTAGCGGGAGTGCAGATACGCAGTATTTT
CSARKTSGSADTQYF
>TRBV7-9|NA|few|TRBJ2-1
TGTGCCAGCAGCTCTCACAGGGACACGGATGAGCAGTTCTTC
CASSSHRDTDEQFF
>TRBV4-1|TRBD2|NA|TRBJ2-1
TGCGCCAGCAGCCAAGCACTAGCGGGAAACAATGAGCAGTTCTTC
CASSQALAGNNEQFF
>TRBV6-5|NA|NA|TRBJ2-7
TGTGCCAGCAGTTTAACCGATCTCTCTCCTGTTTACGAGCAGTACTTC
CASSLTDLSPVYEQYF
>TRBV29-1|NA|NA|TRBJ2-7
TGCAGCGTTGAGAGCGCCTACGAGCAGTACTTC
CSVESAYEQYF
>TRBV4-1|NA|NA|TRBJ1-1
TGCGCCAGCAGCCAAGATCCCTGGTCCGGGAACACTGAAGCTTTCTTT
CASSQDPWSGNTEAFF
>TRBV6-5|NA|NA|TRBJ2-7
TGTGCCAGCAGTTATTTTCGGGCAGGGGTAGACGAGCAGTACTTC
CASSYFRAGVDEQYF
>TRBV20-1|NA|NA|TRBJ2-2
TGCAGTGCTAGTTTGCGGAGGAACACCGGGGAGCTGTTTTTT
CSASLRRNTGELFF
>TRBV20-1|TRBD1|NA|TRBJ1-1
TGCAGTGCTAGCCAGACAGGGTTCGGTACTGAAGCTTTCTTT
CSASQTGFGTEAFF
>TRBV10-3|NA|few|TRBJ2-2
TGTGCCATCAGTGACGTGAGGGACCCCCGGCCCACCGGGGAGCTGTTTTTT
CAISDVRDPRPTGELFF
>TRBV28|NA|few|TRBJ2-7
TGTGCCAGCAGTTCCCAGCTCTACGAGCAGTACTTC
CASSSQLYEQYF
>TRBV7-8|TRBD1|NA|TRBJ2-6
TGTGCCAGCAGCGTCGGACAGGGGCTGTCCTCTGGGGCCAACGTCCTGACTTTC
CASSVGQGLSSGANVLTF
>TRBV6-5|NA|NA|TRBJ2-3
TGTGCCAGCAGTTACGTAGCGGCTGATGTCGCAGATACGCAGTATTTT
CASSYVAADVADTQYF
>TRBV20-1|NA|NA|TRBJ2-7
TGCAGTGCTAGAGCCCCGGAGGGGAGCTCCTACGAGCAGTACTTC
CSARAPEGSSYEQYF
>TRBV7-2|NA|NA|TRBJ2-7
TGTGCCAGCAGCCCCCGGGCCGCAAACCCTACGGGGCAGTACTTC
CASSPRAANPTGQYF
>TRBV3-1|TRBD2|NA|TRBJ2-1
TGTGCCAGCAGCCAAGCCGCCGGGACTAGCTCCTACAATGAGCAGTTCTTC
CASSQAAGTSSYNEQFF
>TRBV2|NA|NA|TRBJ1-3
TGTGCCAGCAGTGAATGGGAATCCTCTGGAAACACCATATATTTT
CASSEWESSGNTIYF